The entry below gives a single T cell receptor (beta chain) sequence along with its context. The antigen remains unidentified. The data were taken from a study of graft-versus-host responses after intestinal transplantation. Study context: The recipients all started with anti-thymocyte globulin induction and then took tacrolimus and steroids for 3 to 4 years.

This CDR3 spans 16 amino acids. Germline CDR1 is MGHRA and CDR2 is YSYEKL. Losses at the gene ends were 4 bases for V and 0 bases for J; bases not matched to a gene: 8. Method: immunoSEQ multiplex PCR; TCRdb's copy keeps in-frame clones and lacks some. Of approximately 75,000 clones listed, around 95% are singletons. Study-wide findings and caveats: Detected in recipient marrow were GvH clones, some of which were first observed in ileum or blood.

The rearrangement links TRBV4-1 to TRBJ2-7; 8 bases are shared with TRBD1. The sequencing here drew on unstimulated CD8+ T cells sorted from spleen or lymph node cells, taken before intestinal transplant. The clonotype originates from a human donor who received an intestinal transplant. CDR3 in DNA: TGCGCCAGCAGCCCCCCGGCGGGACAGGACTCCTACGAGCAGTACTTC. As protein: CASSPPAGQDSYEQYF.